Listed below are T cell receptor beta chains from one sample, sequenced in a study of CD8+ T cells in alopecia areata. Sequencing was performed with immunoSEQ multiplex PCR; in TCRdb, only in-frame clones are kept and a portion is missing. The repertoire holds about 23,000 clones, with about 47% as singletons. The sequencing input was NKG2D-high CD8+ T cells sorted from blood. The receptors come from a human donor with alopecia areata. Both conserved end residues are part of each CDR3. Fields, in order: clone size, J gene, V gene, D gene, CDR3 DNA, CDR3 protein. A D gene is named only where the DNA matches it firmly. A row's size may be missing; if present it is once, few, many or a size class.

NA,TRBJ1-2,TRBV30,NA,TGTGCCTGGGGACGACAGTTAAACTATGGCTACACCTTC,CAWGRQLNYGYTF
NA,TRBJ2-2,TRBV19,TRBD2,TGTGCCAGTAGTCTAGCGGGAGCCCTCACCGGGGAGCTGTTTTTT,CASSLAGALTGELFF
NA,TRBJ2-1,TRBV6-4,TRBD2,TGTGCCAGCAGTGATCCGGGACTAGCGGGAGTTGAGCAGTTCTTC,CASSDPGLAGVEQFF
NA,TRBJ2-1,TRBV9,TRBD1,TGTGCCAGCAGCGTAGAAGCAGGGGGCGGGCACAATGAGCAGTTCTTC,CASSVEAGGGHNEQFF
NA,TRBJ1-1,TRBV28,NA,TGTGCCAGCAGTTTTTGGGTTAGGAACACTGAAGCTTTCTTT,CASSFWVRNTEAFF
NA,TRBJ1-5,TRBV6-1,NA,TGTGCCAGCAGTGAAAGGGGGGCTGCAAGCAATCAGCCCCAGCATTTT,CASSERGAASNQPQHF
medium-sized,TRBJ2-1,TRBV7-9,TRBD2,TGTGCCAGCAGCTTTATCGGAGCGGGAATAAGCGATGAGCAGTTCTTC,CASSFIGAGISDEQFF
few,TRBJ2-1,TRBV4-1,NA,TGCGCCAGCAGCCAAGAAGGCAATGAGCAGTTCTTC,CASSQEGNEQFF
few,TRBJ2-7,TRBV14,TRBD1,TGTGCCAGCAGCCGATCCGGGACAGGGGGCGATTACGAGCAGTACTTC,CASSRSGTGGDYEQYF
NA,TRBJ2-7,TRBV27,NA,TGTGCCAGCAGCCTGACAGAAAACTCCTACGAGCAGTACTTC,CASSLTENSYEQYF
NA,TRBJ2-1,TRBV6-5,NA,TGTGCCAGCAGTTACAGGCTCGGCATGCAGTTCTTC,CASSYRLGMQFF
NA,TRBJ2-1,TRBV7-8,NA,TGTGCCAGCAGCTTGGATAGCTCCTACAATGAGCAGTTCTTC,CASSLDSSYNEQFF
NA,TRBJ1-5,TRBV27,NA,TGTGCCAGCAGTAAATCCAGGGGTAGCAATCAGCCCCAGCATTTT,CASSKSRGSNQPQHF
NA,TRBJ1-5,TRBV27,TRBD1,TGTGCCAGCAGATCTCAGGGGGCCAATCAGCCCCAGCATTTT,CASRSQGANQPQHF
NA,TRBJ1-1,TRBV4-1,TRBD1,TGCGCCAGCAGCCTCCGACAGGGAGCGAACACTGAAGCTTTCTTT,CASSLRQGANTEAFF
many,TRBJ2-7,TRBV7-9,TRBD2,TGTGCCAGCAGCCCCTCTTTCAGGGAGGGATTGGAGCAGTACTTC,CASSPSFREGLEQYF
NA,TRBJ1-1,TRBV9,NA,TGTGCCAGCAGCGTTGCAGGCTCTGAAGCTTTCTTT,CASSVAGSEAFF
NA,TRBJ2-1,TRBV27,NA,TGTGCCAGCAGTTTGGTTCGTTACAATGAGCAGTTCTTC,CASSLVRYNEQFF
many,TRBJ2-1,TRBV10-1,NA,TGCGCCAGCAGTGAGGGTCTTCTTGAGCAGTTCTTC,CASSEGLLEQFF
NA,TRBJ2-3,TRBV9,NA,TGTGCCAGCAGCGTAGAAGATACGCAGTATTTT,CASSVEDTQYF
NA,TRBJ2-3,TRBV9,TRBD2,TGTGCCAGCAGCGTGACTAGCGGGAGCACAGATACGCAGTATTTT,CASSVTSGSTDTQYF
once,TRBJ1-5,TRBV6-5,NA,TGTGCCAGCAGTTACTCGAGTAGGAATCAGCCCCAGCATTTT,CASSYSSRNQPQHF
NA,TRBJ2-2,TRBV9,NA,TGTGCCAGCAGCTCCGGGGAGACGGTCAACACCGGGGAGCTGTTTTTT,CASSSGETVNTGELFF
few,TRBJ1-5,TRBV27,NA,TGTGCCAGCAGTTTAAGTCTCCTTAGCAATCAGCCCCAGCATTTT,CASSLSLLSNQPQHF
NA,TRBJ2-7,TRBV27,TRBD2,TGTGCCAGCAGTCCAGGGCTAGCGGGAGCGGCTTACGGGCAGTACTTC,CASSPGLAGAAYGQYF
NA,TRBJ2-3,TRBV7-3,TRBD2,TGTGCCAGCAGCTCGATGCCCGGGACTAGCGGGTGGGGCGGCACAGATACGCAGTATTTT,CASSSMPGTSGWGGTDTQYF
few,TRBJ1-2,TRBV15,TRBD1,TGTGCCACCAGCGGGACAGGGGTAGAGGAATACTATGGCTACACCTTC,CATSGTGVEEYYGYTF
NA,TRBJ2-1,TRBV25-1,TRBD2,TGTGCCAGCAGTGAATGGCTGACTAGCAGCAACAATGAGCAGTTCTTC,CASSEWLTSSNNEQFF
NA,TRBJ2-7,TRBV5-1,NA,TGCGCCAGCAGCTTGTGGGTCAATTTCCCCTACGAGCAGTACTTC,CASSLWVNFPYEQYF
NA,TRBJ2-4,TRBV11-1,NA,TGTGCCAGCAGCTGGTCCAGGGGCATTCAGTACTTC,CASSWSRGIQYF
once,TRBJ2-7,TRBV5-8,NA,TGTGCCAGCGGCGCCAGGGGATCGGGCGAGCAGTACTTC,CASGARGSGEQYF
few,TRBJ2-3,TRBV4-2,TRBD1,TGTGCCAGCAGCCGGCAGACAGGGGGCACAGATACGCAGTATTTT,CASSRQTGGTDTQYF
few,TRBJ2-7,TRBV6-1,TRBD2,TGTGCCAGCAGTCCGGGACTAGGAACCTACGAGCAGTACTTC,CASSPGLGTYEQYF
NA,TRBJ2-5,TRBV18,NA,TGTGCCAGCTCACCTACAGGAGTCGGGGAGACCCAGTACTTC,CASSPTGVGETQYF
NA,TRBJ2-7,TRBV10-3,TRBD2,TGTGCCATCAGTGTATCCGGGACTAGCGGGGGTAGCTCCTACGAGCAGTACTTC,CAISVSGTSGGSSYEQYF
NA,TRBJ1-5,TRBV7-8,NA,TGTGCCAGCAGCTTAGGCGGAAGATATAGCAATCAGCCCCAGCATTTT,CASSLGGRYSNQPQHF
few,TRBJ1-1,TRBV7-3,NA,TGTGCCAGCAGCCCGGGGTGGGGCACTGAAGCTTTCTTT,CASSPGWGTEAFF
NA,TRBJ2-3,TRBV6-5,NA,TGTGCCAGCAGTCGGTGGATCACAGATACGCAGTATTTT,CASSRWITDTQYF
once,TRBJ2-2,TRBV11-2,NA,TGTGCCAGCAACGGGTGGCAGGGAACGAACACCGGGGAGCTGTTTTTT,CASNGWQGTNTGELFF
NA,TRBJ1-5,TRBV7-9,NA,TGTGCCAGCAGCGCCCCTACCTCCAGGGTCCTAGCAAGTCAGCCCCAGCATTTT,CASSAPTSRVLASQPQHF
NA,TRBJ2-7,TRBV27,NA,TGTGCCACCGGTGGTCCCCACGAGCAGTACTTC,CATGGPHEQYF
NA,TRBJ2-3,TRBV28,TRBD2,TGTGCCAGCAGTCAAAGGCTGCGGGAGGACCTCACAGATACGCAGTATTTT,CASSQRLREDLTDTQYF
NA,TRBJ2-2,TRBV13,NA,TGTGCCAGCAGCTTAGCCCGGAACACCGGGGAGCTGTTTTTT,CASSLARNTGELFF
NA,TRBJ2-1,TRBV18,NA,TGTGCCAGCTCACTCTATTGGGACTCTGCTTCCTACAATGAGCAGTTCTTC,CASSLYWDSASYNEQFF
few,TRBJ2-1,TRBV28,NA,TGTGCCAGCAGATCCGGGACGGTCTCCTACAATGAGCAGTTCTTC,CASRSGTVSYNEQFF
few,TRBJ2-7,TRBV28,NA,TGTGCCAGCAGTTGGGCGGGTCTCTCCTACGAGCAGTACTTC,CASSWAGLSYEQYF
NA,TRBJ2-1,TRBV7-6,TRBD2,TGTGCCAGCAGCTTACTTGGACTAGCGGGTCACAATGAGCAGTTCTTC,CASSLLGLAGHNEQFF
NA,TRBJ2-1,TRBV29-1,NA,TGCAGCGTTGAGCGGAGAGACAATGAGCAGTTCTTC,CSVERRDNEQFF
NA,TRBJ1-5,TRBV19,NA,TGTGCCAGTAGTATCAGCGGGGGCGGCAATCAGCCCCAGCATTTT,CASSISGGGNQPQHF
NA,TRBJ2-3,TRBV13,TRBD1,TGTGCCAGCAGGACAGGGGGCGAGGATACGCAGTATTTT,CASRTGGEDTQYF
NA,TRBJ2-2,TRBV27,NA,TGTGCCAGCAGTCCTAGTACCGGGGAGCTGTTTTTT,CASSPSTGELFF
few,TRBJ2-1,TRBV27,NA,TGTGCCAGCAGTTTAGCGGGTAATGAGCAGTTCTTC,CASSLAGNEQFF
NA,TRBJ1-2,TRBV9,NA,TGTGCCAGCAGCGGGGGCCGCTATGGCTACACCTTC,CASSGGRYGYTF
NA,TRBJ2-1,TRBV7-9,NA,TGTGCCAGCAGCTTTAGGGGGAGTGTCGATGAGCAGTTCTTC,CASSFRGSVDEQFF
NA,TRBJ2-3,TRBV21-1,NA,TGTGCCAGTTTACTTCGTCCTAACTGCCCAGATACGCAGTATTTT,CASLLRPNCPDTQYF
NA,TRBJ1-2,TRBV7-9,NA,TGTGCCAGCAGCTTACGAGGGGGTATCGGCTACACCTTC,CASSLRGGIGYTF
NA,TRBJ1-4,TRBV28,TRBD1,TGTGCCACACAACTAACGGACAGGGGACGACCCGAAAAACTGTTTTTT,CATQLTDRGRPEKLFF
NA,TRBJ1-5,TRBV5-6,NA,TGTGCCAGCAGCTTGGGTAATCAGCCCCAGCATTTT,CASSLGNQPQHF
few,TRBJ2-7,TRBV28,NA,TGTGCCAGCAGTTTGCGACAGAGTACCTACGAGCAGTACTTC,CASSLRQSTYEQYF